This T cell receptor (beta chain) was recovered during a study of identical twins. A template switching step contributed a universal primer site, while unique molecular identifiers were present in the cDNA. TCRdb ran MiXCR on the 5' RACE reads and lists one entry per CDR3 protein. The table shows approximately 240,000 distinct CDR3 sequences, with roughly an eighth occurring only once. Germline CDR1 reads MNHEY; CDR2 reads SVGEGT. Trimming cost V 6 bases and J 3 bases; bases outside gene matches: 10. The CDR3 runs 15 residues. Whole-study results and caveats: Out-of-frame alpha sequences shared by twins showed excess low generation probability. Twins shared beta out-of-frame sequences in excess, but this excess was weaker. For cord blood, abundant beta clonotypes had fewer insertions, unlike memory repertoires, which showed none.

In its sample, this clonotype was seen many times. Its antigen is unidentified. The clonotype was recovered from a woman younger than 35 in good health. The chain is built from TRBV6-2 or TRBV6-3 and TRBJ2-7; 8 bases are a match to TRBD2. Source material: memory (CD45RO+) T cells sorted from blood. CDR3 sequence: CASRAYAGGFYEQYF. CDR3 DNA sequence: TGTGCCAGCAGAGCCTATGCGGGGGGTTTCTACGAGCAGTACTTC.